Below are 12 T cell receptor beta chains sequenced from a single sample in a study of blood T cell repertoires in COVID-19. The assay was immunoSEQ multiplex PCR, and TCRdb's table has in-frame clones only and misses some. The profile shows 55,000 to 80,000 clones, over 75% of them singletons. The sequencing sample was made of peripheral blood. All receptors derive from a man aged 50-59 years with acute or convalescent COVID-19.

This sequence joins TRBV6-5 and TRBJ2-5; a weak D match, TRBD1 (5 bases). Trimming stripped 6 bases from V and 3 bases from J, with 17 bases between. The V gene's germline CDR1 is MNHEY and CDR2 SVGAGI. The CDR3 loop spans 15 amino acids. CDR3 region: CASREYETAKETQYF. DNA of the CDR3: TGTGCCAGCAGAGAGTACGAGACAGCTAAAGAGACCCAGTACTTC.

The rearrangement uses TRBV6-5 and TRBJ1-3, with D possibly matching TRBD1 (6 bases). V shed 7 bases and J shed 0 bases, with 13 bases lying between them. The CDR3 is 15 residues long. The V gene's germline CDR1 is MNHEY and CDR2 SVGAGI. The CDR3 is CASTRGLSSGNTIYF. CDR3 nucleotides: TGTGCCAGCACGCGGGGGCTGAGCTCTGGAAACACCATATATTTT.

CDR3 DNA sequence: TGTGCCAGCAGCCAACCTCGGGGTTTGTCTAGCGGGGGATCCATTAGGAATGAGCAGTTCTTC. Its translation: CASSQPRGLSSGGSIRNEQFF. The V and J genes are TRBV4-2 and TRBJ2-1, with 10 bases fitting TRBD2. Trimming took 2 bases from V and 7 from J; bases not matched to a gene: 23. There are 21 residues in the CDR3. Germline V gene data show CDR1 as LGHNA and CDR2 as YNFKEQ.

The chain combines TRBV5-4 with TRBJ1-1; D may be TRBD1 (5 bases). The V end was cut by 4 bases, the J end by 1 base, with 11 bases between. CDR1 SGHNT and CDR2 YYREEE come from the germline V gene (reference sequence). The CDR3 loop spans 14 amino acids. The CDR3 nucleotides are TGTGCCAGCAGCCCGGGGGGGGAGAACACTGAAGCTTTCTTT. Translated: CASSPGGENTEAFF.

As for this clone: This same CDR3 is encoded by further DNA sequences in the sample. The chain employs TRBV18 and TRBJ1-5, with 8 bases matching TRBD1. With 3 bases clipped from V and 7 bases from J, the junction kept 5 bases outside the gene matches. Germline V lookup: CDR1 KGHSH, CDR2 LQKENI. The CDR3 loop spans 14 amino acids. The DNA for the CDR3 is TGTGCCAGCTCACCCGGACAGGGCAGGCAGCCCCAGCATTTT. It specifies CASSPGQGRQPQHF.

The chain employs TRBV5-6 and TRBJ1-1; TRBD1 is a possible D gene (6 bases). The CDR3 totals 12 residues. Germline V gene sequence: CDR1 SGHDT, CDR2 YYEEEE. V lost 6 bases and J lost 4, with 10 bases in between. The CDR3 loop is CASNYRATEAFF. In DNA, the CDR3 is TGTGCCAGCAACTACAGGGCCACTGAAGCTTTCTTT.

This clone was counted a single time. The chain recombines TRBV19 with TRBJ1-1, with 10 nucleotides matching TRBD1. The germline V gene encodes CDR1 LNHDA and CDR2 SQIVND (reference sequence). The CDR3 is made up of 16 amino acids. J was trimmed by 0 bases and V by 6 bases; bases with no gene match: 7. Here the CDR3 DNA reads TGTGCCAGTAGGGCTGGGACAGGGGCTTTGAACACTGAAGCTTTCTTT. Translation gives CASRAGTGALNTEAFF.

This clone was found a few times. This chain joins TRBV2 and TRBJ2-7; a weak D match, TRBD1 (5 bases). In germline, CDR1 is SNHLY, CDR2 FYNNEI. V lost 6 bases and J 6 bases, leaving 15 bases between the germline ends. The CDR3 contains 13 residues. Written as DNA, the CDR3 is TGTGCCAGCAGGGGGCCCGGCGGCTCCGAGCAGTACTTC. As protein: CASRGPGGSEQYF.

The chain is built from TRBV4-2 and TRBJ1-1; possibly TRBD1 for D (6 bases). Deletions cut 5 bases from V and 5 bases from J, with 9 bases between. The CDR3 runs to 12 residues. The germline V gene encodes CDR1 LGHNA and CDR2 YNFKEQ. CDR3 DNA sequence: TGTGCCAGCAGCTCAGGGGTGACTGAAGCTTTCTTT. It codes for CASSSGVTEAFF.

The CDR3 DNA sequence: TGTGCCACCCGTGAAAGGGGGCTAGGGGCCGGGGAGCTGTTTTTT. Amino acid sequence: CATRERGLGAGELFF. The V call is TRBV5-5, the J call TRBJ2-2; 7 bases agree with TRBD1. Germline assignment: CDR1 SGHKS and CDR2 YYEKEE (reference sequence). Germline trimming cut 9 bases from V and 6 bases from J; bases unmatched to any gene: 14. The CDR3 sequence is 15 residues long.

This rearrangement joins TRBV27 to TRBJ1-5; D may be TRBD1 (6 bases). The ends were cut back, 6 bases at V and 6 bases at J, with 9 bases in the middle. The CDR3 loop spans 12 amino acids. Germline V CDR1 and CDR2: MNHEY, SMNVEV (reference sequence). CDR3 protein: CASSSRGQPQHF. The CDR3 DNA is TGTGCCAGCAGCTCCAGGGGTCAGCCCCAGCATTTT.

This chain connects TRBV5-1 to TRBJ1-1; 7 bases are shared with TRBD1. Germline V CDR1 and CDR2: SGHRS, YFSETQ. V lost 4 bases and J lost 0; bases outside the gene matches: 6. The CDR3 sequence is 15 residues long. The CDR3 spells CASSLRQGLNTEAFF. In DNA form, the CDR3 reads TGCGCCAGCAGCCTGAGACAGGGCCTGAACACTGAAGCTTTCTTT.